A selection of T cell receptor beta chains follows, all from one sample in a study of blood T cell repertoires in COVID-19. Using immunoSEQ multiplex PCR, the repertoire was profiled, and TCRdb retains in-frame clones only, with some absent. The sample shows more than 250,000 clones, around nine tenths of them seen only once. The sample was PBMCs or T cells enriched from blood (not recorded which). The receptors stem from a woman in her thirties or forties who had recovered from COVID-19. CDR3s include the opening cysteine and the closing phenylalanine or tryptophan. A D gene is named only where the DNA matches it firmly. Size values are once, few and many counts, or a class for expanded clones, and some rows have none.

D gene: TRBD2
clone size: -
CDR3 length: 16
V gene: TRBV2
J gene: TRBJ2-3
CDR3 protein: CASSSGSGSLTDTQYF
CDR3 DNA: TGTGCCAGCAGTTCGGGGAGCGGGAGTTTAACAGATACGCAGTATTTT

D gene: TRBD1
clone size: -
CDR3 length: 16
V gene: TRBV4-1
J gene: TRBJ2-1
CDR3 protein: CASSPGTGPIYNEQFF
CDR3 DNA: TGCGCCAGCAGCCCCGGGACAGGGCCGATCTACAATGAGCAGTTCTTC

D gene: -
clone size: -
CDR3 length: 14
V gene: TRBV5-6
J gene: TRBJ1-3
CDR3 protein: CASSSPGKRNTIYF
CDR3 DNA: TGTGCCAGCAGCTCACCAGGGAAGAGGAACACCATATATTTT

D gene: TRBD2
clone size: -
CDR3 length: 18
V gene: TRBV7-2
J gene: TRBJ2-3
CDR3 protein: CASSPPGLAGGRTDTQYF
CDR3 DNA: TGTGCCAGCAGCCCCCCCGGACTAGCGGGAGGGCGCACAGATACGCAGTATTTT

D gene: TRBD1
clone size: -
CDR3 length: 13
V gene: TRBV28
J gene: TRBJ2-7
CDR3 protein: CASSLPDRAEQYF
CDR3 DNA: TGTGCCAGCAGTTTACCCGACAGGGCCGAGCAGTACTTC

D gene: -
clone size: -
CDR3 length: 16
V gene: TRBV6-5
J gene: TRBJ1-1
CDR3 protein: CASSYWLSGGRTEAFF
CDR3 DNA: TGTGCCAGCAGTTATTGGTTGTCGGGGGGGCGCACTGAAGCTTTCTTT

D gene: TRBD2
clone size: -
CDR3 length: 16
V gene: TRBV3-1/TRBV3-2
J gene: TRBJ2-7
CDR3 protein: CASRGEDTSGTYEQYF
CDR3 DNA: TGTGCCAGCAGGGGGGAGGATACTAGCGGGACATACGAGCAGTACTTC

D gene: -
clone size: once
CDR3 length: 13
V gene: TRBV19
J gene: TRBJ1-5
CDR3 protein: CASRLTVNQPQHF
CDR3 DNA: TGTGCCAGTAGGTTAACAGTTAATCAGCCCCAGCATTTT

D gene: -
clone size: -
CDR3 length: 13
V gene: TRBV28
J gene: TRBJ1-4
CDR3 protein: CASSRATNEKLFF
CDR3 DNA: TGTGCCAGCAGCCGGGCAACTAATGAAAAACTGTTTTTT

D gene: TRBD2
clone size: -
CDR3 length: 16
V gene: TRBV7-2
J gene: TRBJ2-3
CDR3 protein: CASSFLAGGGTDTQYF
CDR3 DNA: TGTGCCAGCAGCTTCTTAGCGGGTGGGGGCACAGATACGCAGTATTTT

D gene: -
clone size: -
CDR3 length: 14
V gene: TRBV2
J gene: TRBJ2-3
CDR3 protein: CASSEGGPKDTQYF
CDR3 DNA: TGTGCCAGCAGTGAAGGGGGGCCAAAGGATACGCAGTATTTT

D gene: -
clone size: -
CDR3 length: 15
V gene: TRBV9
J gene: TRBJ2-1
CDR3 protein: CASSVEAASYNEQFF
CDR3 DNA: TGTGCCAGCAGCGTAGAGGCGGCCTCCTACAATGAGCAGTTCTTC

D gene: TRBD1
clone size: -
CDR3 length: 13
V gene: TRBV7-9
J gene: TRBJ1-6
CDR3 protein: CASSGTGGSPLHF
CDR3 DNA: TGTGCCAGCAGCGGGACAGGGGGCTCACCCCTCCACTTT

D gene: TRBD1
clone size: -
CDR3 length: 17
V gene: TRBV6-2/TRBV6-3
J gene: TRBJ1-4
CDR3 protein: CASSPGTGRTTNEKLFF
CDR3 DNA: TGTGCCAGCAGTCCCGGGACAGGGAGAACAACTAATGAAAAACTGTTTTTT

D gene: TRBD1
clone size: -
CDR3 length: 13
V gene: TRBV28
J gene: TRBJ1-2
CDR3 protein: CASTPDRTNGYTF
CDR3 DNA: TGTGCCAGCACTCCGGACAGGACAAATGGCTACACCTTC

D gene: TRBD1
clone size: -
CDR3 length: 15
V gene: TRBV13
J gene: TRBJ2-3
CDR3 protein: CASSVGTASTDTQYF
CDR3 DNA: TGTGCCAGCAGCGTAGGGACAGCCAGCACAGATACGCAGTATTTT

D gene: -
clone size: -
CDR3 length: 16
V gene: TRBV7-9
J gene: TRBJ1-1
CDR3 protein: CASSLGWGRENTEAFF
CDR3 DNA: TGTGCCAGCAGCTTAGGCTGGGGGCGTGAGAACACTGAAGCTTTCTTT

D gene: -
clone size: -
CDR3 length: 14
V gene: TRBV19
J gene: TRBJ1-5
CDR3 protein: CASSLGASYQPQHF
CDR3 DNA: TGTGCCAGTTCCCTAGGGGCATCATATCAGCCCCAGCATTTT

D gene: -
clone size: few
CDR3 length: 19
V gene: TRBV30
J gene: TRBJ2-5
CDR3 protein: CAWSVGMGGSPTSQETQYF
CDR3 DNA: TGTGCCTGGAGTGTAGGTATGGGCGGTTCTCCTACTAGCCAAGAGACCCAGTACTTC

D gene: TRBD2
clone size: once
CDR3 length: 19
V gene: TRBV7-8
J gene: TRBJ2-5
CDR3 protein: CASSRVQGGLAGPPGTQYF
CDR3 DNA: TGTGCCAGCAGCCGCGTGCAGGGAGGACTAGCGGGACCGCCAGGGACCCAGTACTTC

D gene: TRBD1
clone size: -
CDR3 length: 17
V gene: TRBV28
J gene: TRBJ1-1
CDR3 protein: CASSHIGQGRMNTEAFF
CDR3 DNA: TGTGCCAGCAGTCACATCGGACAGGGAAGGATGAACACTGAAGCTTTCTTT

D gene: TRBD2
clone size: -
CDR3 length: 14
V gene: TRBV2
J gene: TRBJ2-7
CDR3 protein: CATRGLAVPYEQYF
CDR3 DNA: TGTGCCACGAGGGGACTAGCGGTTCCCTACGAGCAGTACTTC

D gene: -
clone size: -
CDR3 length: 19
V gene: TRBV15
J gene: TRBJ1-2
CDR3 protein: CATSAGGVVGPAIEVGYTF
CDR3 DNA: TGTGCCACCAGCGCGGGCGGGGTAGTGGGACCGGCAATTGAGGTTGGCTACACCTTC

D gene: -
clone size: -
CDR3 length: 14
V gene: TRBV5-8
J gene: TRBJ1-2
CDR3 protein: CASSLSGGSYGYTF
CDR3 DNA: TGTGCCAGCAGCTTGTCTGGAGGTAGCTATGGCTACACCTTC

D gene: -
clone size: -
CDR3 length: 13
V gene: TRBV7-3
J gene: TRBJ2-7
CDR3 protein: CASSNFTGNEQYF
CDR3 DNA: TGTGCCAGCAGCAACTTTACAGGGAACGAGCAGTACTTC

D gene: -
clone size: -
CDR3 length: 15
V gene: TRBV5-1
J gene: TRBJ1-1
CDR3 protein: CASSFQGLQNTEAFF
CDR3 DNA: TGCGCCAGCAGCTTCCAGGGGCTACAGAACACTGAAGCTTTCTTT

D gene: -
clone size: -
CDR3 length: 15
V gene: TRBV28
J gene: TRBJ2-5
CDR3 protein: CASSSLDRRRETQYF
CDR3 DNA: TGTGCCAGCAGTTCCCTGGATCGGCGGCGGGAGACCCAGTACTTC

D gene: TRBD1
clone size: many
CDR3 length: 14
V gene: TRBV7-9
J gene: TRBJ1-2
CDR3 protein: CASSLAGQGFGYTF
CDR3 DNA: TGTGCCAGCAGCTTAGCCGGACAGGGGTTTGGCTACACCTTC

D gene: TRBD1
clone size: -
CDR3 length: 12
V gene: TRBV30
J gene: TRBJ1-1
CDR3 protein: CAWLQGYTEAFF
CDR3 DNA: TGTGCCTGGCTACAGGGGTACACTGAAGCTTTCTTT

D gene: TRBD2
clone size: -
CDR3 length: 17
V gene: TRBV24-1
J gene: TRBJ2-2
CDR3 protein: CATSRLAPTGGTGELFF
CDR3 DNA: TGTGCCACCAGTAGACTAGCGCCTACGGGGGGCACCGGGGAGCTGTTTTTT

D gene: TRBD1
clone size: -
CDR3 length: 14
V gene: TRBV5-4
J gene: TRBJ2-7
CDR3 protein: CASSWDRGGYEQYF
CDR3 DNA: TGTGCCAGCAGCTGGGACAGGGGTGGCTACGAGCAGTACTTC

D gene: -
clone size: once
CDR3 length: 15
V gene: TRBV6-4
J gene: TRBJ1-6
CDR3 protein: CASKKSAGQNSPLHF
CDR3 DNA: TGTGCCAGCAAAAAATCGGCGGGGCAGAATTCACCCCTCCACTTT

D gene: -
clone size: -
CDR3 length: 16
V gene: TRBV6-2/TRBV6-3
J gene: TRBJ2-5
CDR3 protein: CASSLFEGAASGTQYF
CDR3 DNA: TGTGCCAGCAGTTTGTTCGAGGGAGCAGCTTCTGGGACCCAGTACTTC

D gene: TRBD2
clone size: -
CDR3 length: 13
V gene: TRBV28
J gene: TRBJ2-3
CDR3 protein: CASMGGTKNTQYF
CDR3 DNA: TGTGCCAGCATGGGCGGGACTAAGAATACGCAGTATTTT